This T cell receptor (beta chain) was identified in a study of early T cells in non-severe SARS-CoV-2 infection (dated by TCRdb to the early 2020s). For the study in its entirety: TCR sequencing used bulk RNA from unsorted whole blood, so alpha and beta chains could not be paired. Study-level results and caveats: VDJdb matching was skewed toward anti-spike CD8 responses, so virus-specific expansions were likely underestimated and private and CD4 specificities were missed.

The study was a case-control design nested within a healthcare worker cohort in London, UK, with weekly nasopharyngeal swab PCR tests and blood sampling. Healthcare workers were recruited between 23 and 31 March 2020, during the week of the UK lockdown, and were followed weekly for up to about 15 weeks. Concerning this clonotype itself: Its antigen target is currently unknown. Qualities for individual bases were not recorded, and no much larger clone is one base off.

The method behind the library was 5' RACE. Instrument on record: NextSeq 500. Unique molecular identifiers were attached to individual cDNA molecules in the TCR library protocol so that sequencing error and PCR bias could be corrected. Sequencing covered both TCR alpha and beta chains, and within each sample the abundances of alpha and beta sequences were tightly co-correlated. As for how the authors treated the data: Decombinator V4 was used to annotate the V gene, J gene and CDR3 of the TCR sequences. Expanded TCRs were defined as changing significantly between any two time points under a Poisson model with p below 0.0001. TCR abundances were normalised to the total number of TCRs sequenced per sample and were expressed as counts per million. VDJdb, accessed on 1 November 2021, was searched for TCRs annotated for CMV, EBV and SARS-CoV-2, and TCRs annotated for more than one antigen were excluded. Using fastp trimming at Q25 and MiXCR clonotype assembly, TCRdb reanalyzed the public sequencing data and kept in-frame beta chains. Every entry covers one CDR3 protein and lists the most common genes and DNA from its rows. The V and J calls come from TCRdb's annotation, not from the publication. The sample table records about 50,000 distinct CDR3 sequences; around a tenth of these occur just once. Around 5.3% of the sample comes from the top ten.

Material: whole blood, obtained at baseline. The clonotype comes from an adult who was a healthcare worker with PCR-confirmed SARS-CoV-2 infection or an uninfected control (not recorded which).

CDR3 protein: CASSLSRKNTEAFF. The DNA reads as follows: TGTGCCAGCAGTTTAAGTCGGAAGAACACTGAAGCTTTCTTT. The V and J segments used are TRBV12-3 or TRBV12-4 and TRBJ1-1; the D gene cannot be resolved reliably. CDR3 length: 14 amino acids, cysteine to phenylalanine. The read is trimmed to its CDR3 DNA, 42 bases read in frame from base 1. V was cut back by 2 bases and J by 1 base, leaving a gap of 8 bases between them.